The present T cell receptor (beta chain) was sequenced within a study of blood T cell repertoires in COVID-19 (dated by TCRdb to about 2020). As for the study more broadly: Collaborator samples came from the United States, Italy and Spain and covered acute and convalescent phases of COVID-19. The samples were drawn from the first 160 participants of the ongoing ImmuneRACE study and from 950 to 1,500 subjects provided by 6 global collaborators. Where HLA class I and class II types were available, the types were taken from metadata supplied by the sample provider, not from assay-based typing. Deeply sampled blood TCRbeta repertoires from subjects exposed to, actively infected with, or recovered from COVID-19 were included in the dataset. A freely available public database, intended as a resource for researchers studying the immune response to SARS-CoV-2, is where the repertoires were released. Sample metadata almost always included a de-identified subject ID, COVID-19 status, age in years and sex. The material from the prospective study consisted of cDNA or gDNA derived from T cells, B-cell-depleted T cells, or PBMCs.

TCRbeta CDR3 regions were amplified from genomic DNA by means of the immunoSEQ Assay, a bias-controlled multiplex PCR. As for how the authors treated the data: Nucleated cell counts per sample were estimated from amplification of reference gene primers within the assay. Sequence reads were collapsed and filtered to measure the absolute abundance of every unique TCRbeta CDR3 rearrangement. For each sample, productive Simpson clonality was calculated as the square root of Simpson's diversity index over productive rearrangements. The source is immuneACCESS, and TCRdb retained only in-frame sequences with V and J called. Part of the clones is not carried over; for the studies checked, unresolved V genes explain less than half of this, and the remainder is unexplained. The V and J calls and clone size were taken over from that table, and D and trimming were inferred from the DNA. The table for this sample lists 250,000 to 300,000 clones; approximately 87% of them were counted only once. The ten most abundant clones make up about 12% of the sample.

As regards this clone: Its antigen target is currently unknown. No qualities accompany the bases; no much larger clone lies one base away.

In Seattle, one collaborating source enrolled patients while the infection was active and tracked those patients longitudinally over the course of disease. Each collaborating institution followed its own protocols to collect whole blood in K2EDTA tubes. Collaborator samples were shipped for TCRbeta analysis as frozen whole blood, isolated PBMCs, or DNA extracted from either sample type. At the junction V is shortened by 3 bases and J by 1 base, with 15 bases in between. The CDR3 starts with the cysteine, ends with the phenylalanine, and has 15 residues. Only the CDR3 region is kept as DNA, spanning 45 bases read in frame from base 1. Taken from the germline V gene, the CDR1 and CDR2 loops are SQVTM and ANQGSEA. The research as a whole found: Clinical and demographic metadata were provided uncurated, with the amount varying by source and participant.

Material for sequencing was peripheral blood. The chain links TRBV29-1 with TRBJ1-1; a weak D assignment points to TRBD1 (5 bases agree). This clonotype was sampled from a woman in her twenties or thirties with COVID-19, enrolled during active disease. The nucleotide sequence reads TGCAGCGTTGAGGGGGGTAGGAGGCAGAACACTGAAGCTTTCTTT. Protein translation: CSVEGGRRQNTEAFF.